The clone carrying this TCR beta chain has a single count. What it recognizes is unknown. Repertoires were generated with immunoSEQ multiplex PCR, while TCRdb's copy carries only in-frame clones and drops some. This sample has over 55,000 clones, with approximately 89% found just once. Germline V gives CDR1 MGHRA, CDR2 YSYEKL. The CDR3 loop spans 16 amino acids. Trimming cost V 1 base and J 7 bases; bases outside gene matches: 10. The sample belongs to a study of OX40 agonist ivuxolimab in advanced cancers. The study, taken as a whole, reports: Relative to CD4+, CD8+ T cells held more expanded clones on average. The CD4+ and CD8+ T cells in the blood had expanded clonally by week 6 at 0.1 to 3.0 mg/kg.

Excluded were patients having autoimmune disease history or systemic immunosuppression. Blood was sampled at baseline, cycle 4 day 1, and cycle 7 day 1. The sample consisted of CD4+ or CD8+ T cells sorted from blood, taken in a trial of the OX40 agonist ivuxolimab. The clonotype was recovered from an adult with an advanced solid tumor such as melanoma, head and neck, liver or kidney cancer. V and J are TRBV4-1 and TRBJ2-5, with TRBD2 matching 9 bases. CDR3 in DNA: TGCGCCAGCAGCCAAGGAAGAGCGGGGGGCGGAGGGACCCAGTACTTC. Translating it yields CASSQGRAGGGGTQYF.